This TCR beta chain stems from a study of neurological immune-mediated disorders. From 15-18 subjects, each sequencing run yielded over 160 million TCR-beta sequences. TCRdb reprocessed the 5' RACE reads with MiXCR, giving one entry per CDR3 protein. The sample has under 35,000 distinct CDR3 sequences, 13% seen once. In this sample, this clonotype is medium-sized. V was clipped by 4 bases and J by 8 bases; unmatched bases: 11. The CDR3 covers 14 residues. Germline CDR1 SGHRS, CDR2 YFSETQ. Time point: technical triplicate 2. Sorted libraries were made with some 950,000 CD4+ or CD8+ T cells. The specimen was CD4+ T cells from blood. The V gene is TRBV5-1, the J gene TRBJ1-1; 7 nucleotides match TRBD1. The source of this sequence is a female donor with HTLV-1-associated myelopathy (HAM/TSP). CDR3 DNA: TGCGCCAGCAGCCTACACGGACAGGAATTCGAAGCTTTCTTT. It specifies CASSLHGQEFEAFF.